The entry that follows covers one TCR beta chain sequence. There is no known antigen for this receptor. Within one base of it there is no much larger clone, and no base qualities were kept. This specimen belongs to a study of CD8 T cells in Susac syndrome (dated by TCRdb to between 2018 and 2020). Study-level background: Whether CD8+ T cell activation and differentiation in Susac syndrome was antigen driven was tested using repertoire sequencing. The full study reports these points: The TCR sequencing and HLA analysis was acknowledged to have included a relatively small number of individuals.

The CDR3 runs 15 amino acids, cysteine and phenylalanine included. The only DNA kept is the CDR3, 45 bases in frame from the first base. From V the trimming removes 6 bases and from J it removes 1 base, while the gene matches leave 7 bases of the junction unaccounted for. For CDR1 and CDR2, the germline V gene (reference sequence) lists GTSNPN and SVGIG. RNA was extracted with the RNeasy kit and roughly 0.5 to 1 ug was reverse transcribed using random hexamers. The immunoSEQ multiplex PCR assay, covering 54 Vbeta and 13 Jbeta segments, was used to amplify TCR beta CDR3 regions. Bias from PCR amplification was corrected by using a synthetic template baseline for primer optimization and for computational correction. Per the authors' processing: Reads were annotated to V, D and J genes per IMGT and analyzed with immunoSEQ Analyzer, keeping only productive sequences. Clonality was computed as one minus Shannon entropy normalized by log2 of the number of productive unique sequences. Public and private clones were assessed among the 100 most prevalent clones of each patient and control. A clone was defined as Susac-specific if it was absent from the healthy and MS cohorts, from over a thousand published viral clones and from other ImmuneACCESS disease sequences. TCRdb ran its own pipeline on the public reads, namely fastp trimming at Q25 and MiXCR clone calling, and kept in-frame beta chains. Under each unique CDR3 protein, matching rows form one entry showing the most common genes and DNA. Here the V and J calls rest on TCRdb's processing, not on the authors' analysis. This sample comprises approximately 210,000 distinct CDR3 sequences, 95% of them detected only once. The ten largest clones represent 0.085% to 0.095% of the sample.

Peripheral blood CD8+ and CD4+ T cells from healthy donors, Susac syndrome patients and multiple sclerosis patients were profiled using high-throughput TCR beta sequencing. Multiple sclerosis controls were treatment-naive patients with stable or active relapsing-remitting disease fulfilling revised McDonald criteria. Bulk CD8+ and CD4+ T cells were purified magnetically by negative isolation, whereas CD8+ TEMRA cells were enriched by FACS. Blood was collected in EDTA tubes and processed within 24 hours, with PBMCs isolated through density gradient centrifugation. PBMCs destined for TCR sequencing were cryopreserved in liquid nitrogen and later thawed in a 37 °C water bath. The sorted or isolated CD4+, CD8+ and CD8+ TEMRA cells reached a purity of at least 90%.

The receptor was isolated from a human donor with multiple sclerosis. The chain was built from TRBV30 and TRBJ2-3, and 10 junctional nucleotides match TRBD2. The sequencing input was CD4+ T cells from PBMCs. The sequence in DNA is TGTGCCTGCGGCATAGCGGGAGGAGGCACAGATACGCAGTATTTT. This sequence encodes CACGIAGGGTDTQYF.